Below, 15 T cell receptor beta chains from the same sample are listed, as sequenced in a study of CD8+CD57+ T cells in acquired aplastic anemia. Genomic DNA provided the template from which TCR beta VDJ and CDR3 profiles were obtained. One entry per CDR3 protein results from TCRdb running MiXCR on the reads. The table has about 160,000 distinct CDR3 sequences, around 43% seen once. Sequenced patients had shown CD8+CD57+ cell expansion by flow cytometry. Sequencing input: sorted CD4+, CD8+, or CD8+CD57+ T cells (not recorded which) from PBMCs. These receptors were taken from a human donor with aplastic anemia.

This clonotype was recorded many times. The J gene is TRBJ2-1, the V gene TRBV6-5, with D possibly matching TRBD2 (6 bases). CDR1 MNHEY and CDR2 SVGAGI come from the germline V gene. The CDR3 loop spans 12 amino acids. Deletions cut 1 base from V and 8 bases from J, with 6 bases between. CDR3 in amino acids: CASSYWGDEQFF. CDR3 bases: TGTGCCAGCAGTTACTGGGGGGATGAGCAGTTCTTC.

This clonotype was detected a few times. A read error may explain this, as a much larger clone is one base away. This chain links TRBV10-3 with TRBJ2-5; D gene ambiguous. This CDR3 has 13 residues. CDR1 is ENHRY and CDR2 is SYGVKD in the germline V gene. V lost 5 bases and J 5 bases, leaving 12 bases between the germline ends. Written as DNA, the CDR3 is TGTGCCATCAGTTTTTATGAAGGGGAGACCCAGTACTTC. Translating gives CAISFYEGETQYF.

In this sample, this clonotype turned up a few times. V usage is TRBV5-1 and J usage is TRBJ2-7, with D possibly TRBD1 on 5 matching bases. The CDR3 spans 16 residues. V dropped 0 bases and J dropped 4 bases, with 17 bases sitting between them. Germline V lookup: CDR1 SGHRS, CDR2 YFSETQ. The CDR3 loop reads CASSLGSGQGSYEQYF. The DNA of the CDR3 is TGCGCCAGCAGCTTGGGATCAGGGCAAGGGTCGTACGAGCAGTACTTC.

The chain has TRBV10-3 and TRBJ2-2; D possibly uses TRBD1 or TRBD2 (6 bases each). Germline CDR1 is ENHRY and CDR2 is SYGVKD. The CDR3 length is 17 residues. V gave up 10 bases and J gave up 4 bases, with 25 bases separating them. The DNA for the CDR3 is TGTGCCAGGATGGACGGGGGCCTTATAAGGGGCACCGGGGAGCTGTTTTTT. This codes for CARMDGGLIRGTGELFF.

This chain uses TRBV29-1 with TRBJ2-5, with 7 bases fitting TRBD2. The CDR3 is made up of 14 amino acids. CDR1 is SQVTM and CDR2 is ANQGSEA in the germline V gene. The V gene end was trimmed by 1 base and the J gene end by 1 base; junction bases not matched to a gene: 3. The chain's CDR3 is CSVEGASGQETQYF. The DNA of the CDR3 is TGCAGCGTTGAAGGGGCTAGCGGCCAAGAGACCCAGTACTTC.

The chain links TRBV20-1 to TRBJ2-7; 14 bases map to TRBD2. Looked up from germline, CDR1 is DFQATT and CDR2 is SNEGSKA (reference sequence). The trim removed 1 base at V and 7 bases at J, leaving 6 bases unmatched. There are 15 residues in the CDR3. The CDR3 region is CSARVGLAGGLEQYV. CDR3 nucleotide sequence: TGCAGTGCTAGAGTTGGACTAGCGGGAGGCTTGGAGCAGTACGTC.

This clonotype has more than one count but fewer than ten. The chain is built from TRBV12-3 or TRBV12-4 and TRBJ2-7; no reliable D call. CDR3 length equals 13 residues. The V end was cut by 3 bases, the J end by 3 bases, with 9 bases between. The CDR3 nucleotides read TGTGCCAGCAGTTTTATCCCGGGCTACGAGCAGTACTTC. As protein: CASSFIPGYEQYF.

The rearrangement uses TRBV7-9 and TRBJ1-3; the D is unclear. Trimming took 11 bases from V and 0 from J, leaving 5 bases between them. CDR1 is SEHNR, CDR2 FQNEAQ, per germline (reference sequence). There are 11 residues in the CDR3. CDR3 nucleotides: TGTGCCGGTAGCTCTGGAAACACCATATATTTT. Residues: CAGSSGNTIYF.

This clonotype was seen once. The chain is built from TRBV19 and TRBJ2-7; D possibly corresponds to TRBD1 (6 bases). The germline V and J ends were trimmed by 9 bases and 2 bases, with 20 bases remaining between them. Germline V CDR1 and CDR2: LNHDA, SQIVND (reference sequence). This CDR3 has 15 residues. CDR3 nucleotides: TGTGCCAGCAGAACCCGGACAGAGCTTACCTACGAGCAGTACTTC. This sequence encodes CASRTRTELTYEQYF.

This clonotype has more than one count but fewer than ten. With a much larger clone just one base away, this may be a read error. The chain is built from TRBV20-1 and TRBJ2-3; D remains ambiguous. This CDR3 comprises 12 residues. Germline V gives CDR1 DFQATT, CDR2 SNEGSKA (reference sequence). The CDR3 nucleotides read TGCGGTTCCACGCCCAGTGCAGATACGCAGTATTTT. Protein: CGSTPSADTQYF.

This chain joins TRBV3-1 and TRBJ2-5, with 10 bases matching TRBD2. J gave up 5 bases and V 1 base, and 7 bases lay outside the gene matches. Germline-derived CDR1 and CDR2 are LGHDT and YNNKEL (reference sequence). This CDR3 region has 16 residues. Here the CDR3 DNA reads TGTGCCAGCAGCCAAGTAGCACTAGCGGGGTGGGAGACCCAGTACTTC. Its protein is CASSQVALAGWETQYF.

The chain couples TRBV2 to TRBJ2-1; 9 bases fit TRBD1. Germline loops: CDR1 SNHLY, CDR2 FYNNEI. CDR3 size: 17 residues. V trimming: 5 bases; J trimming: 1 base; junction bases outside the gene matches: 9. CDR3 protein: CASSHGTGQISYNEQFF. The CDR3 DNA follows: TGTGCCAGCAGTCACGGGACAGGGCAGATATCCTACAATGAGCAGTTCTTC. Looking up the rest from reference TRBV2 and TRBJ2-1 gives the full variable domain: EPEVTQTPSHQVTQMGQEVILRCVPISNHLYFYWYRQILGQKVEFLVSFYNNEISEKSEIFDDQFSVERPDGSNFTLKIRSTKLEDSAMYFCASSHGTGQISYNEQFFGPGTRLTVL.

The chain's CDR3 is CASRVYEQYF. In DNA form, the CDR3 reads TGTGCCAGCAGGGTTTACGAGCAGTACTTC. This chain links TRBV2 with TRBJ2-7; no firm D call. Per germline, CDR1 SNHLY and CDR2 FYNNEI. This CDR3 region has 10 residues. The V end lost 6 bases, the J end lost 4 bases, and 4 bases lay between the germline ends.

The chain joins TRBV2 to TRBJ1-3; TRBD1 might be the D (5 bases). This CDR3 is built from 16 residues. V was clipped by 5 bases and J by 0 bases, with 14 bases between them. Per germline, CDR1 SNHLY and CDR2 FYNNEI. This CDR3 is CASSYSGADSGNTIYF. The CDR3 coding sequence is TGTGCCAGCAGTTACTCCGGGGCAGACTCTGGAAACACCATATATTTT.

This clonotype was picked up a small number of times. The chain's CDR3 is CSVRRGGPRDYEQYF. CDR3 DNA: TGCAGCGTCCGTAGGGGAGGCCCGCGCGATTACGAGCAGTACTTC. The chain uses TRBV29-1 and TRBJ2-7; maybe TRBD2 (6 bases). The CDR3 loop spans 15 amino acids. V lost 6 bases to trimming and J lost 4 bases, with 22 bases between them. Looked up from germline, CDR1 is SQVTM and CDR2 is ANQGSEA.